These 10 T cell receptor beta chains originate from one sample sequenced in a study of blood T cell repertoires in COVID-19. Some clones are missing from TCRdb's copy, which holds only in-frame ones; the method was immunoSEQ multiplex PCR. The data hold approximately 230,000 clones, with approximately 79% observed a single time. Material for sequencing was peripheral blood. The receptors here all came from a woman aged 40 to 55 with active or convalescent COVID-19.

The rearrangement joins TRBV13 to TRBJ1-4, with D possibly TRBD1 on 5 matching bases. The ends were cut back, 5 bases at V and 4 bases at J, with 11 bases in the middle. This CDR3 is built from 14 residues. Germline V CDR1 and CDR2: PRHDT, FYEKMQ (reference sequence). In DNA form, the CDR3 reads TGTGCCAGCAGCCGAGGGACTAATAATGAAAAACTGTTTTTT. This gives the protein CASSRGTNNEKLFF.

This clone appeared a single time. J is TRBJ2-5 and V is TRBV5-1, with TRBD2 as a possible D gene (6 bases). Germline CDR1 and CDR2: SGHRS and YFSETQ. Trimming shortened V by 0 bases and J by 1 base, and 10 bases separated the two germline ends. CDR3 length: 15 residues. CDR3 nucleotide sequence: TGCGCCAGCAGCTTGGGCGGGGCGATCCAAGAGACCCAGTACTTC. This codes for CASSLGGAIQETQYF.

This clone was detected once. The chain is built from TRBV30 and TRBJ1-4; maybe TRBD1 (5 bases). CDR3 length: 15 residues. Trimming took 0 bases from V and 8 from J, leaving 16 bases between them. Germline values: CDR1 GTSNPN, CDR2 SVGIG (reference sequence). This chain's CDR3 is CAWSVGGGSREKLFF. As DNA, the CDR3 is TGTGCCTGGAGTGTAGGCGGGGGAAGCAGGGAAAAACTGTTTTTT.

V gene TRBV29-1 combines with J gene TRBJ2-5; D remains unclear. The CDR3 runs to 10 residues. Looked up from germline, CDR1 is SQVTM and CDR2 is ANQGSEA. V was shortened by 3 bases and J by 4 bases, with 3 bases between the two germline ends. CDR3 coding DNA: TGCAGCGTTGAGAGAGAGACCCAGTACTTC. Translating it yields CSVERETQYF.

This sequence joins TRBV14 and TRBJ2-3; no firm D call. The CDR3 is 19 amino acids. Trimming pared 1 base from V and 2 bases from J, leaving 22 bases between. Germline CDR1 is SGHDN and CDR2 is FVKESK. CDR3 sequence (DNA): TGTGCCAGCAGCCAAGTCTCCGTTGACTCGCCATATTCCACAGATACGCAGTATTTT. Amino acid sequence: CASSQVSVDSPYSTDTQYF.

The chain couples TRBV5-6 to TRBJ2-1; D unresolved. The germline V gene encodes CDR1 SGHDT and CDR2 YYEEEE. The CDR3 runs 16 residues. Trimming stripped 0 bases from V and 2 bases from J, with 12 bases between. The CDR3 protein is CASSLDPAEPYNEQFF. DNA for the CDR3: TGTGCCAGCAGCTTGGACCCCGCGGAGCCCTACAATGAGCAGTTCTTC. The full variable domain, in which reference TRBV5-6 and TRBJ2-1 provide the parts outside the CDR3, is DAGVTQSPTHLIKTRGQQVTLRCSPKSGHDTVSWYQQALGQGPQFIFQYYEEEERQRGNFPDRFSGHQFPNYSSELNVNALLLGDSALYLCASSLDPAEPYNEQFFGPGTRLTVL.

The chain joins TRBV9 to TRBJ1-2; no clear D. With 3 bases removed from V and 3 bases from J, the gap between germline ends came to 9 bases. This CDR3 is 13 amino acids long. CDR1 and CDR2 (germline): SGDLS, YYNGEE. For the CDR3, the DNA is TGTGCCAGCAGCGCCGCCCGGTACTATGGCTACACCTTC. This codes for CASSAARYYGYTF.

This chain links TRBV6-5 with TRBJ1-2; D may be TRBD1 (5 bases). Germline CDR1 MNHEY, CDR2 SVGAGI. V shed 6 bases and J shed 1 base, with 15 bases lying between them. This CDR3 region has 15 residues. CDR3 bases: TGTGCCAGCAGCTATTCGGGACTCCTTAACTATGGCTACACCTTC. Translation gives CASSYSGLLNYGYTF.

This chain connects TRBV4-1 to TRBJ2-7; TRBD2 matches 10 bases. V dropped 4 bases and J dropped 0; count of bases not matched to a gene: 3. This CDR3 region has 15 residues. Germline V CDR1 and CDR2: MGHRA, YSYEKL. In DNA form, the CDR3 reads TGCGCCAGCAGCCTCACTAGCGGGGCCTCCTACGAGCAGTACGTC. Its translation is CASSLTSGASYEQYV.

J is TRBJ2-5 and V is TRBV6-2 or TRBV6-3, with D tentatively TRBD2 (5 bases). Germline loops: CDR1 MNHEY, CDR2 SVGEGT. The CDR3 has 15 residues. Trimming cost V 6 bases and J 5 bases, with 19 bases left between them. The CDR3 here is CASSFLRARGETQYF. CDR3 DNA sequence: TGTGCCAGCAGCTTCCTGCGGGCTCGCGGGGAGACCCAGTACTTC.